Presented here are 9 T cell receptor beta chains from one specimen sequenced in a study of neoadjuvant nivolumab and ipilimumab in lung cancer (TCRdb year 2020). The time point label corresponds to: at surgical resection after neoadjuvant nivolumab +/- ipilimumab. The protocol used for the library was the immunoSEQ multiplex PCR assay. TCRdb stores this immuneACCESS table with in-frame sequences only. Part of the clones is absent; in the studies checked, under half of the shortfall reflects unresolved V genes, and no reason is known for the rest. Across this sample there are some 31,000 clones, with roughly nine tenths seen only once. Of the sample, 2% to 2.5% falls within the top ten clones. The starting material was peripheral blood, obtained after neoadjuvant nivolumab, alone or with ipilimumab, at or shortly before surgery. The source is an adult with non-small cell lung cancer.

The rearrangement links TRBV6-1 to TRBJ2-7; 10 bases are shared with TRBD1. Unmatched junction bases numbered 6, after V lost 5 bases and J lost 5 bases. Germline CDR1 is MNHNS and CDR2 is SASEGT. CDR3 length: 14 amino acids. CDR3: CASSLWDRGHEQYF. The CDR3 DNA follows: TGTGCCAGCAGTCTCTGGGACAGGGGTCACGAGCAGTACTTC.

This chain links TRBV2 with TRBJ2-5; 14 bases fit TRBD2. CDR3 size: 15 residues. CDR1 and CDR2 (germline): SNHLY, FYNNEI. V was clipped by 6 bases and J by 4 bases; unmatched bases: 4. CDR3 protein: CASSGLAGGIETQYF. CDR3 nucleotide sequence: TGTGCCAGCAGCGGACTAGCGGGAGGTATAGAGACCCAGTACTTC.

The chain joins TRBV18 to TRBJ2-7, with 11 nucleotides matching TRBD2. The CDR3 contains 16 residues. CDR1 and CDR2 from the germline V gene are KGHSH and LQKENI. With 1 base clipped from V and 4 bases from J, the junction kept 6 bases outside the gene matches. The DNA for the CDR3 is TGTGCCAGCTCACCACAGGAGATAGCGGGAGGGTACGAGCAGTACTTC. Translation: CASSPQEIAGGYEQYF.

The rearrangement joins TRBV11-2 to TRBJ2-7; D assignment may be TRBD1 or TRBD2 (6 bases each). V dropped 5 bases and J dropped 7 bases, with 33 bases sitting between them. This CDR3 region has 19 residues. Germline lookup yields CDR1 SGHAT and CDR2 FQNNGV. CDR3 nucleotides: TGTGCCAGCAGCCTAGCGTCCAGACAGGCCATCGTGGGTAGAGAGGAGCAGTACTTC. As protein: CASSLASRQAIVGREEQYF.

V usage is TRBV25-1 and J usage is TRBJ1-4; TRBD1 might be the D (6 bases). The CDR3 is 15 residues long. The V end was cut by 2 bases, the J end by 7 bases, with 14 bases between. CDR1 and CDR2 (germline): MGHDK, SYGVNS. The CDR3 DNA sequence: TGTGCCAGCAGTGAAACCAACAGGGAGGGTGAAAAACTGTTTTTT. It encodes CASSETNREGEKLFF.

The CDR3 nucleotides read TGCGCCAGCAGCCCGGATTTTATGAACACTGAAGCTTTCTTT. Its protein product is CASSPDFMNTEAFF. J is TRBJ1-1 and V is TRBV5-1; D call uncertain. The CDR3 has 14 amino acids. Germline CDR1 SGHRS, CDR2 YFSETQ. Between the trimmed V and J ends, which lost 4 bases and 0 bases, there was a span of 10 bases.

This clone occurred a few times. The chain employs TRBV10-1 and TRBJ2-2; 12 bases fit TRBD1. CDR3 size: 18 residues. Germline CDR1 WNHNN, CDR2 SYGVQD (reference sequence). With V trimmed by 6 bases and J by 1 base, 9 bases remained unmatched. Here the CDR3 DNA reads TGCGCCAGCAGCGTAGGGACAGGGGGCTTTAAGAACACCGGGGAGCTGTTTTTT. Residues: CASSVGTGGFKNTGELFF.

The chain is built from TRBV2 and TRBJ2-4, with D perhaps matching TRBD1 (5 bases). CDR1 SNHLY and CDR2 FYNNEI come from the germline V gene. V was cut by 4 bases and J by 9 bases, with 19 bases left in between. The CDR3 is 15 amino acids. CDR3 DNA sequence: TGTGCCAGCAGTGTGCGACTCGGGTCCAGGGTCATTCAGTACTTC. Its translation is CASSVRLGSRVIQYF.

In DNA, the CDR3 is TGCAGCGTTGAAGCAGGGGACTACGAGCAGTACTTC. Its translation: CSVEAGDYEQYF. The gene calls are TRBV29-1 and TRBJ2-7, with D maybe TRBD1 (6 bases). Germline loops: CDR1 SQVTM, CDR2 ANQGSEA. Deletions cut 1 base from V and 3 bases from J, with 7 bases between. The CDR3 covers 12 residues.